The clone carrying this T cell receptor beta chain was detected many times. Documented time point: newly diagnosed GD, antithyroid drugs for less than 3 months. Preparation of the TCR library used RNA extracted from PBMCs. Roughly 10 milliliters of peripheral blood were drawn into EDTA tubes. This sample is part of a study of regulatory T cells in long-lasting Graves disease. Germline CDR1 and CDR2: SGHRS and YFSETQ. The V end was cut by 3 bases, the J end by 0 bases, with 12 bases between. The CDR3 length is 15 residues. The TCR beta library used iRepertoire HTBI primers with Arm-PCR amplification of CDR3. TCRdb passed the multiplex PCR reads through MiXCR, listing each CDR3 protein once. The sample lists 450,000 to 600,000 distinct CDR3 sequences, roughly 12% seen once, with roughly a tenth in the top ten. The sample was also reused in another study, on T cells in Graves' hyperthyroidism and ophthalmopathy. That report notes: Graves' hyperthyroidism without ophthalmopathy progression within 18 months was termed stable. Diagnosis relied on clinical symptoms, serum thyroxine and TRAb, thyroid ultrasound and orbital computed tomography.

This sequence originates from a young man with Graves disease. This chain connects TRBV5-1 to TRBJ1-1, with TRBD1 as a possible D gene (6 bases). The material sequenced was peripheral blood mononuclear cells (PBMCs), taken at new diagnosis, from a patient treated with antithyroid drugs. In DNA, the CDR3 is TGCGCCAGCAGCTCCGGACAGTCCATGAACACTGAAGCTTTCTTT. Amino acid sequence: CASSSGQSMNTEAFF.